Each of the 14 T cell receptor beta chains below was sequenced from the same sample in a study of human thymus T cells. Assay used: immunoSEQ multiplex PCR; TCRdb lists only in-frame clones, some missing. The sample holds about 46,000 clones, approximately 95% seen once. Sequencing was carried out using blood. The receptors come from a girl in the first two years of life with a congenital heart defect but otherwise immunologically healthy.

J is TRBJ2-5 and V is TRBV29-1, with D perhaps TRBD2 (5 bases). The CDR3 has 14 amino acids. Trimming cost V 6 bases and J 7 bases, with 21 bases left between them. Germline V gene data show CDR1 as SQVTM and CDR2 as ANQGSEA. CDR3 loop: CSVADWSKLGTQYF. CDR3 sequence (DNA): TGCAGCGTCGCGGACTGGTCGAAGCTAGGGACCCAGTACTTC.

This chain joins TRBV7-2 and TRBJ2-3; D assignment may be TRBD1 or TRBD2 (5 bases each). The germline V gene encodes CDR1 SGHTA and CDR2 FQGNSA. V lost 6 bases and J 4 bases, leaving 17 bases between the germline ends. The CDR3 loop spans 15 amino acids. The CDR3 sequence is CASSKTARGADTQYF. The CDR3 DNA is TGTGCCAGCAGTAAAACGGCCCGGGGCGCAGATACGCAGTATTTT.

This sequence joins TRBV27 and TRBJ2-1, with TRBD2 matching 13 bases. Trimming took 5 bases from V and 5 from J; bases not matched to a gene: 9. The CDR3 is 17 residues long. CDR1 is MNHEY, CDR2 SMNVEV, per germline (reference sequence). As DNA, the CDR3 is TGTGCCAGCAGTCCCCTAGGACTAGCGGGAGTGAACAATGAGCAGTTCTTC. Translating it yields CASSPLGLAGVNNEQFF.

The CDR3 DNA sequence: TGTGCCAGCAGCTTAGGCCCCCGGGCCCCTCGATACGAGCAGTACTTC. This encodes CASSLGPRAPRYEQYF. V usage is TRBV7-2 and J usage is TRBJ2-7; D unclear. The CDR3 covers 16 residues. CDR1 is SGHTA and CDR2 is FQGNSA in the germline V gene. With 1 base removed from V and 4 bases from J, the gap between germline ends came to 17 bases.

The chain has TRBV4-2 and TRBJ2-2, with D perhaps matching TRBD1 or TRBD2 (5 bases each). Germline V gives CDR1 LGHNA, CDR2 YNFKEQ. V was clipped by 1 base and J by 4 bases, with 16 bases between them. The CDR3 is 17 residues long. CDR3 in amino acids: CASSQAPRRGVTGELFF. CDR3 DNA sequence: TGTGCCAGCAGCCAAGCACCTCGGAGAGGGGTCACCGGGGAGCTGTTTTTT.

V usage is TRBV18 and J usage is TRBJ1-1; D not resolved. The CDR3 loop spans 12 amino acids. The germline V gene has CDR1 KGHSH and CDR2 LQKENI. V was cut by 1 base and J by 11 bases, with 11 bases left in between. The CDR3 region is CASSPHRWRAFF. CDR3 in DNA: TGTGCCAGCTCACCACACCGTTGGCGGGCTTTCTTT.

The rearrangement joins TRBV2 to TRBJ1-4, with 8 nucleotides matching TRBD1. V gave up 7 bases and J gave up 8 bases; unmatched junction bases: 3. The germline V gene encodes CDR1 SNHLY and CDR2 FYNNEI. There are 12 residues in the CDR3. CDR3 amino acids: CASIGTGEKLFF. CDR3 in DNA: TGTGCCAGCATAGGGACAGGAGAAAAACTGTTTTTT.

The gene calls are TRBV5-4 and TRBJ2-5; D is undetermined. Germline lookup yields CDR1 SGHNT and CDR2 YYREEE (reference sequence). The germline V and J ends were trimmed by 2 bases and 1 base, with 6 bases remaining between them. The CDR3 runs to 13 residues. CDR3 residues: CASSLVLQETQYF. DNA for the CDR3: TGTGCCAGCAGCTTAGTCCTCCAAGAGACCCAGTACTTC.

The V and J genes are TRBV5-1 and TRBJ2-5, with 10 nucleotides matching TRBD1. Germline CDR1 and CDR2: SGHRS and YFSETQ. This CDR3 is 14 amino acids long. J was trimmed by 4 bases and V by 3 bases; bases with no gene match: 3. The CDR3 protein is CASSWTGGRETQYF. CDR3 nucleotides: TGCGCCAGCAGCTGGACAGGGGGAAGAGAGACCCAGTACTTC.

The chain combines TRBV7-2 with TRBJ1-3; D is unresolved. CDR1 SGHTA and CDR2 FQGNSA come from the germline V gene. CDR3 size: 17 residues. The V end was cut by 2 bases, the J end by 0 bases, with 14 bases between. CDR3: CASSLFPPGISGNTIYF. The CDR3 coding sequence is TGTGCCAGCAGCTTATTCCCCCCGGGCATCTCTGGAAACACCATATATTTT.

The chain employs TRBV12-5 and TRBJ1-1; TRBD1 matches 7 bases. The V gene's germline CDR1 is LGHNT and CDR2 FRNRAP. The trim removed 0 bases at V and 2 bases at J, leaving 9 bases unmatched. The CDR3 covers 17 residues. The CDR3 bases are TGTGCTAGTGGTTTGGTACAGGGACAGAATTTTAACACTGAAGCTTTCTTT. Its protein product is CASGLVQGQNFNTEAFF.

Here the CDR3 DNA reads TGTGCCAGAAGCTTGTACGAGGGAGCCCCCCAAGAGACCCAGTACTTC. It yields the protein CARSLYEGAPQETQYF. The V gene is TRBV5-3, the J gene TRBJ2-5, with D tentatively TRBD2 (5 bases). TRBV5-3 is labeled an ORF, and its function is uncertain. Trimming took off 1 base at V and 1 base at J, with 14 bases between the two ends. The CDR3 covers 16 residues.

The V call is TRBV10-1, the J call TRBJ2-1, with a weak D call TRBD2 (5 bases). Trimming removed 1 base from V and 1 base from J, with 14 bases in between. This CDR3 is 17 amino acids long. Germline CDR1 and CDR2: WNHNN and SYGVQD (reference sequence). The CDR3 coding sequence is TGCGCCAGCAGTGAGTTTGTGGGAGTGGGGTCCTACAATGAGCAGTTCTTC. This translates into CASSEFVGVGSYNEQFF.

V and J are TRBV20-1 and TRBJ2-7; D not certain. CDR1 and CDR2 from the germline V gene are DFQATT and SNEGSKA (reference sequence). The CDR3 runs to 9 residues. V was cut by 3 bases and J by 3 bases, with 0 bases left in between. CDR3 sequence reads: CSASYEQYF. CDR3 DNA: TGCAGTGCTAGCTACGAGCAGTACTTC.